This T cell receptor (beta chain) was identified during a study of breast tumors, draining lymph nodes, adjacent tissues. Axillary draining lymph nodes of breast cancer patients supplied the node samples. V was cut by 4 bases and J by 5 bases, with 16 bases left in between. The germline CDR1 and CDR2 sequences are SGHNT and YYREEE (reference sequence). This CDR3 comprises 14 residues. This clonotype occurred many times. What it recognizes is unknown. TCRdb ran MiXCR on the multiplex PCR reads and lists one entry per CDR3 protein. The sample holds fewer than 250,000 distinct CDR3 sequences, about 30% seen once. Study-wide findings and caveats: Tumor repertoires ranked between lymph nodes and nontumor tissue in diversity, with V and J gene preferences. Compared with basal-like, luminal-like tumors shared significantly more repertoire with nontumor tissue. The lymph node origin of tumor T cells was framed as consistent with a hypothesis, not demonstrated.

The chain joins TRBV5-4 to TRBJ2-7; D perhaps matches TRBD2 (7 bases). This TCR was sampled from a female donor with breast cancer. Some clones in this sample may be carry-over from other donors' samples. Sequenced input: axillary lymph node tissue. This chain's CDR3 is CASSLEGGHHEQYF. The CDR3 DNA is TGTGCCAGCAGCCTGGAGGGGGGGCATCACGAGCAGTACTTC.